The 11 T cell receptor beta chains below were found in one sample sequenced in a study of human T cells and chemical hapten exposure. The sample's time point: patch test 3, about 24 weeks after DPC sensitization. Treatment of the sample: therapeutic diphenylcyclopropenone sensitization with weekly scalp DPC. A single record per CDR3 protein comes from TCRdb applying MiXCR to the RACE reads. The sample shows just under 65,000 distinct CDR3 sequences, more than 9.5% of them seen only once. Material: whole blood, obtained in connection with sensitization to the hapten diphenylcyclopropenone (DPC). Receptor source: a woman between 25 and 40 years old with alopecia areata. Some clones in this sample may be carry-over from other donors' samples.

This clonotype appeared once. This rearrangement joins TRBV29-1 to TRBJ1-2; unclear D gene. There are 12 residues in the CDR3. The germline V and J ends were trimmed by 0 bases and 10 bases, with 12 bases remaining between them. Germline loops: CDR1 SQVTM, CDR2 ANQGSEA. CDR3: CSVEDGGGFYTF. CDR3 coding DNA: TGCAGCGTTGAAGATGGAGGCGGATTCTACACCTTC.

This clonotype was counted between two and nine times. CDR3 protein: CASSPRVHGELFF. The CDR3 DNA follows: TGTGCCAGCAGTCCCAGGGTTCACGGGGAGCTGTTTTTT. The chain combines TRBV5-6 with TRBJ2-2, with a possible D match to TRBD1 (5 bases). CDR1 is SGHDT, CDR2 YYEEEE, per germline. The CDR3 length is 13 residues. V was cut by 5 bases and J by 7 bases, with 12 bases left in between.

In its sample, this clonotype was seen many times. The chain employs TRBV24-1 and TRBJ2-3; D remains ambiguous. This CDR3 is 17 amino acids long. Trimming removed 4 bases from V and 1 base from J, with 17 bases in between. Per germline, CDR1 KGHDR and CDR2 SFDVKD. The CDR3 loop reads CATSETGPPLRTDTQYF. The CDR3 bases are TGTGCCACCAGTGAAACCGGGCCCCCTTTACGCACAGATACGCAGTATTTT.

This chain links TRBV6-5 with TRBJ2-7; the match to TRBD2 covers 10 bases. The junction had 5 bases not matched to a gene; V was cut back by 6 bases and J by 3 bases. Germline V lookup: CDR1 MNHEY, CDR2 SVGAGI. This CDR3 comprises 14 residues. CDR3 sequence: CASSRTSGNYEQYF. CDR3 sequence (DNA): TGTGCCAGCAGCCGGACTAGCGGAAACTACGAGCAGTACTTC.

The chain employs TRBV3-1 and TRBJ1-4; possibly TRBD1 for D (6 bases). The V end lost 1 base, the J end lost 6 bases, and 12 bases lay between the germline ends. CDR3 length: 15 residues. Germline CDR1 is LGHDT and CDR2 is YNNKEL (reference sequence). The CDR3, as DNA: TGTGCCAGCAGCCAAGGGACGGGGGCATATGAAAAACTGTTTTTT. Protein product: CASSQGTGAYEKLFF. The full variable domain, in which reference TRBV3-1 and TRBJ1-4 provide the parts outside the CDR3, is DTAVSQTPKYLVTQMGNDKSIKCEQNLGHDTMYWYKQDSKKFLKIMFSYNNKELIINETVPNRFSPKSPDKAHLNLHINSLELGDSAVYFCASSQGTGAYEKLFFGSGTQLSVL.

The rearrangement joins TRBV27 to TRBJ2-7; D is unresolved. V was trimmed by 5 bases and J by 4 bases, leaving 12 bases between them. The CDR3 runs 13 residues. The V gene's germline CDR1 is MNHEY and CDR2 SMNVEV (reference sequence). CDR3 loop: CASSAGPLYEQYF. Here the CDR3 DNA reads TGTGCCAGCAGTGCCGGGCCGTTATACGAGCAGTACTTC.

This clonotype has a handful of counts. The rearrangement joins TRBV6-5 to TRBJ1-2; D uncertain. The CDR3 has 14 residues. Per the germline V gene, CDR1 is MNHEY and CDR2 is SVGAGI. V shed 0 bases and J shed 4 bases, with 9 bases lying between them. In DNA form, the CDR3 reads TGTGCCAGCAGTTACTCAGACGGCTCCTATGGCTACACCTTC. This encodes CASSYSDGSYGYTF.

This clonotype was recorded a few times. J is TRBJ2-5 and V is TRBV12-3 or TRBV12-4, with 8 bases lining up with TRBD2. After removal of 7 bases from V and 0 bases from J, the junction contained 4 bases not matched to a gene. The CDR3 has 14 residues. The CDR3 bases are TGTGCCAGCACCCCGGGGGGGTACCAAGAGACCCAGTACTTC. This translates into CASTPGGYQETQYF.

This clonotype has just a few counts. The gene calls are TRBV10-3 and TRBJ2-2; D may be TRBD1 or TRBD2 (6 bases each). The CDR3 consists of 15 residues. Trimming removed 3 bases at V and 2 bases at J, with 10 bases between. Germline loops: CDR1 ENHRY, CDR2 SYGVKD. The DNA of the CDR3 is TGTGCCATCAGTGATCGGGGGCAAAACACCGGGGAGCTGTTTTTT. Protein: CAISDRGQNTGELFF.

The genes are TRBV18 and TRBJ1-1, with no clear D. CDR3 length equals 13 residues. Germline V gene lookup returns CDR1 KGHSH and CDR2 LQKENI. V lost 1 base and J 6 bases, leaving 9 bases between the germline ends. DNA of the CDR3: TGTGCCAGCTCACCACAATCTCGCGCTGAAGCTTTCTTT. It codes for CASSPQSRAEAFF.

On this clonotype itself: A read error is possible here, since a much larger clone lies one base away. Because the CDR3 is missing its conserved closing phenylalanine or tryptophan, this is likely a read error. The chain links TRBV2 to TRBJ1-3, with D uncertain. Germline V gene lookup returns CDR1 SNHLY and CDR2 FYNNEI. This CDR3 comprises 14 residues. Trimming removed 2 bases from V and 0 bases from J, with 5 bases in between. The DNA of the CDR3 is TGTGCCAGCAGTGAACGGACCTCTGGAAACACCATATATTAT. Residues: CASSERTSGNTIYY.